These 31 T cell receptor beta chains were sequenced from one sample in a study of T cells in pancreatic ductal adenocarcinoma. Clones were read by immunoSEQ multiplex PCR, and TCRdb kept only the in-frame ones, dropping some. Of 10,000 or so clones in the sample, roughly 71% were seen once. The selected patients with pancreatic ductal adenocarcinoma had surgery but no neoadjuvant therapy. Material for sequencing was pancreatic tumor tissue. The receptor source for this set is a human donor with pancreatic ductal adenocarcinoma.

The chain recombines TRBV13 with TRBJ2-1, with 11 bases lining up with TRBD2. The J segment lost 10 bases and the V segment lost 5 bases, leaving 7 bases of the junction unmatched. This CDR3 region has 14 residues. Germline values: CDR1 PRHDT, CDR2 FYEKMQ (reference sequence). CDR3 nucleotides: TGTGCCAGCAGCCAACTAGCGGGAGTGGGGGAGCAGTTCTTC. It codes for CASSQLAGVGEQFF.

The genes are TRBV11-3 and TRBJ1-2; 9 bases agree with TRBD1. CDR3 length: 14 amino acids. The germline CDR1 and CDR2 sequences are SGHNT and YENEEA. V lost 3 bases and J lost 6; bases outside the gene matches: 5. CDR3 sequence reads: CASSLWDRDDGYTF. In DNA, the CDR3 is TGTGCCAGCAGCTTGTGGGACAGGGACGATGGCTACACCTTC. Drawing the rest from reference TRBV11-3 and TRBJ1-2, the complete variable domain is EAGVVQSPRYKIIEKKQPVAFWCNPISGHNTLYWYLQNLGQGPELLIRYENEEAVDDSQLPKDRFSAERLKGVDSTLKIQPAELGDSAVYLCASSLWDRDDGYTFGSGTRLTVV.

V gene TRBV19 combines with J gene TRBJ1-3, with TRBD1 as a possible D gene (6 bases). The germline V gene encodes CDR1 LNHDA and CDR2 SQIVND (reference sequence). The CDR3 is made up of 14 amino acids. V lost 5 bases, J lost 5 bases, and 13 bases lay in between. This CDR3 is CASSLDSIRNTIYF. The CDR3 bases are TGTGCCAGTAGTTTGGACAGTATACGAAACACCATATATTTT.

Here the CDR3 reads CASSYGLKQIYGYTF. CDR3 coding DNA: TGCGCCAGCAGCTACGGACTCAAACAGATCTATGGCTACACCTTC. The gene calls are TRBV5-1 and TRBJ1-2; D remains ambiguous. The CDR3 spans 15 residues. Germline lookup yields CDR1 SGHRS and CDR2 YFSETQ. V gave up 3 bases and J gave up 4 bases, with 16 bases separating them.

This clone has just a few counts. The V gene is TRBV18, the J gene TRBJ1-6; TRBD1 matches 9 bases. The CDR3 covers 18 residues. The J segment lost 5 bases and the V segment lost 4 bases, leaving 12 bases of the junction unmatched. Germline values: CDR1 KGHSH, CDR2 LQKENI. This CDR3 reads CASSLVDRGGDNNSPLHF. The CDR3 nucleotides are TGTGCCAGCTCACTTGTGGACAGGGGAGGGGATAATAATTCACCCCTCCACTTT.

Here the CDR3 reads CASSQNRGLFEKLFF. CDR3 nucleotide sequence: TGTGCCAGCAGCCAAAACAGGGGGCTTTTTGAAAAACTGTTTTTT. The V call is TRBV14, the J call TRBJ1-4; TRBD1 agrees at 9 bases. J lost 7 bases, V lost 2 bases, and 5 bases had no gene match. The CDR3 covers 15 residues. Germline CDR1 is SGHDN and CDR2 is FVKESK.

This clone has a handful of counts. V gene TRBV27 combines with J gene TRBJ1-1; D ambiguous. The V gene lost 3 bases and the J gene lost 6 bases, with 11 bases spanning the gap. The CDR3 has 13 amino acids. The V gene's germline CDR1 is MNHEY and CDR2 SMNVEV (reference sequence). The CDR3 DNA reads as TGTGCCAGCAGTTTGGTTGGACCTTCTGAAGCTTTCTTT. This sequence encodes CASSLVGPSEAFF.

The chain carries TRBV19 and TRBJ1-2; D ambiguous. Trimming left V 3 bases short and J 6 bases short, with 17 bases between. Germline CDR1 reads LNHDA; CDR2 reads SQIVND (reference sequence). The CDR3 totals 15 residues. The CDR3 bases are TGTGCCAGTAGTATTAACCCGAGGTTGTTGGATGGCTACACCTTC. This gives the protein CASSINPRLLDGYTF.

V gene TRBV21-1 combines with J gene TRBJ2-7; the table's D call, TRBD2, has no DNA check behind it. TRBV21-1 is a known pseudogene. This CDR3 region has 16 residues. The CDR3 bases are TGTGCCAGCAGCCGGGGGGGCAGGGGCGACCTTAACGAGCAGTACTTC. Encoded protein: CASSRGGRGDLNEQYF.

This clone was found once. The V call is TRBV6-6, the J call TRBJ1-2; D not resolved. CDR1 is MNHNY and CDR2 is SVGAGI in the germline V gene (reference sequence). Trimming removed 1 base at V and 3 bases at J, with 9 bases between. The CDR3 extends over 14 amino acids. For the CDR3, the DNA is TGTGCCAGCAGTTACTTCGACGGGTACTATGGCTACACCTTC. Encoded protein: CASSYFDGYYGYTF.

This clone was counted a few times. This rearrangement joins TRBV27 to TRBJ2-7, with D tentatively TRBD1 (6 bases). Deletions cut 1 base from V and 6 bases from J, with 10 bases between. The germline V gene encodes CDR1 MNHEY and CDR2 SMNVEV (reference sequence). This CDR3 comprises 13 residues. CDR3 DNA sequence: TGTGCCAGCAGTTTATACAGGGCATCCGAGCAGTACTTC. It encodes CASSLYRASEQYF.

The chain employs TRBV5-1 and TRBJ2-3, with 7 bases fitting TRBD1. From germline, CDR1 is SGHRS and CDR2 YFSETQ. This CDR3 has 16 residues. V trimming: 4 bases; J trimming: 6 bases; junction bases outside the gene matches: 14. As DNA, the CDR3 is TGCGCCAGCAGCCTGGACAGGACCGCAGGCATGGATACGCAGTATTTT. It codes for CASSLDRTAGMDTQYF. The variable domain in full, with the rest retrieved from reference TRBV5-1 and TRBJ2-3, is KAGVTQTPRYLIKTRGQQVTLSCSPISGHRSVSWYQQTPGQGLQFLFEYFSETQRNKGNFPGRFSGRQFSNSRSEMNVSTLELGDSALYLCASSLDRTAGMDTQYFGPGTRLTVL.

The rearrangement uses TRBV30 and TRBJ1-1; TRBD1 might be the D (5 bases). The CDR3 has 12 residues. The germline gives CDR1 GTSNPN, CDR2 SVGIG (reference sequence). Trimming cost V 3 bases and J 4 bases, with 9 bases left between them. CDR3 loop: CAWSREGTEAFF. Written as DNA, the CDR3 is TGTGCCTGGAGCAGGGAAGGCACTGAAGCTTTCTTT. The full variable domain, rest sourced from reference TRBV30 and TRBJ1-1, is SQTIHQWPATLVQPVGSPLSLECTVEGTSNPNLYWYRQAAGRGLQLLFYSVGIGQISSEVPQNLSASRPQDRQFILSSKKLLLSDSGFYLCAWSREGTEAFFGQGTRLTVV.

V usage is TRBV7-2 and J usage is TRBJ2-7; no clear D. V shed 5 bases and J shed 3 bases, with 11 bases lying between them. The CDR3 sequence is 13 residues long. Germline CDR1 is SGHTA and CDR2 is FQGNSA. CDR3 DNA sequence: TGTGCCAGCAGCCTTACTCTCCTCTACGAGCAGTACTTC. Amino acids: CASSLTLLYEQYF.

V and J are TRBV11-2 and TRBJ2-5; D possibly corresponds to TRBD2 (5 bases). The V gene's germline CDR1 is SGHAT and CDR2 FQNNGV. This CDR3 spans 14 amino acids. Between the trimmed V and J ends, which lost 6 bases and 2 bases, there was a span of 13 bases. This chain's CDR3 is CASRPGLVQETQYF. The CDR3 nucleotides read TGTGCCAGCAGGCCAGGACTGGTTCAAGAGACCCAGTACTTC.

The chain links TRBV5-1 to TRBJ2-3, with 7 bases fitting TRBD2. The CDR3 loop spans 13 amino acids. The junction had 5 bases not matched to a gene; V was cut back by 5 bases and J by 5 bases. The germline V gene encodes CDR1 SGHRS and CDR2 YFSETQ. The CDR3 coding sequence is TGCGCCAGCAGTGCTAGCGGCCTAGATACGCAGTATTTT. Amino acids: CASSASGLDTQYF.

The gene calls are TRBV19 and TRBJ1-3; D not resolved. This CDR3 spans 15 amino acids. CDR1 is LNHDA, CDR2 SQIVND, per germline (reference sequence). Deletions cut 3 bases from V and 0 bases from J, with 9 bases between. CDR3 sequence reads: CASSIWSSSGNTIYF. CDR3 bases: TGTGCCAGTAGTATTTGGTCTAGCTCTGGAAACACCATATATTTT.

By proportion, this clone is medium-sized (0.01 to 0.1%). The CDR3 is CASSLVESPRAFF. DNA of the CDR3: TGTGCCAGCAGCTTGGTGGAATCTCCAAGGGCTTTCTTT. V and J are TRBV5-4 and TRBJ1-1; D unclear. The CDR3 is 13 residues long. Deletions cut 0 bases from V and 11 bases from J, with 14 bases between. Looked up from germline, CDR1 is SGHNT and CDR2 is YYREEE (reference sequence).

This clone turned up a few times. This chain links TRBV10-3 with TRBJ2-7, with D unresolved. The CDR3 is made up of 11 amino acids. V lost 3 bases and J lost 6, with 6 bases in between. Per the germline V gene, CDR1 is ENHRY and CDR2 is SYGVKD. The CDR3 reads CAISEPGEQYF. DNA for the CDR3: TGTGCCATCAGTGAACCAGGCGAGCAGTACTTC.

The chain carries TRBV10-3 and TRBJ1-2; D unresolved. This CDR3 is 14 amino acids long. Germline lookup yields CDR1 ENHRY and CDR2 SYGVKD. Trimming removed 3 bases at V and 1 base at J, with 9 bases between. The CDR3 here is CAISDVGSNYGYTF. In DNA, the CDR3 is TGTGCCATCAGTGATGTAGGCAGTAACTATGGCTACACCTTC.

The CDR3 region is CASSWAGTSPYEQYF. The CDR3, as DNA: TGTGCCAGCAGCTGGGCTGGGACCAGCCCCTACGAGCAGTACTTC. The chain links TRBV5-5 to TRBJ2-7; D may correspond to TRBD1 or TRBD2 (5 bases each). Germline values: CDR1 SGHKS, CDR2 YYEKEE (reference sequence). V dropped 3 bases and J dropped 2 bases, with 15 bases sitting between them. The CDR3 is 15 residues long.

The genes are TRBV5-6 and TRBJ2-7, with TRBD2 matching 14 bases. This CDR3 has 16 amino acids. Germline assignment: CDR1 SGHDT and CDR2 YYEEEE. V lost 3 bases and J lost 7; bases outside the gene matches: 9. The DNA for the CDR3 is TGTGCCAGCAGCTCCAAGGGACTAGCGGGAGTAGGGGAGCAGTACTTC. Amino acids: CASSSKGLAGVGEQYF.

The V and J genes are TRBV15 and TRBJ2-1; 12 bases align to TRBD2. CDR1 is LNHNV, CDR2 YYDKDF, per germline (reference sequence). V lost 5 bases to trimming and J lost 10 bases; unmatched junction nucleotides: 9. The CDR3 is 15 residues long. The CDR3 nucleotides are TGTGCCACCAGCCGTAGGACTAGCGGGGTACGGGAGCAGTTCTTC. Residues: CATSRRTSGVREQFF.

For this clone: The junction shows a germline mismatch at one end, possibly a read error. This chain joins TRBV5-4 and TRBJ1-1, with a weak D call TRBD1 (6 bases). The length of the CDR3 is 15 residues. CDR1 and CDR2 from the germline V gene are SGHNT and YYREEE (reference sequence). The CDR3 sequence: CASTLTGHQNTEAFF. The DNA for the CDR3 is TGTGCCAGCACCTTGACGGGACACCAGAACACTGAAGCTTTCTTT. Complete variable domain (other parts from reference TRBV5-4 and TRBJ1-1): ETGVTQSPTHLIKTRGQQVTLRCSSQSGHNTVSWYQQALGQGPQFIFQYYREEENGRGNFPPRFSGLQFPNYSSELNVNALELDDSALYLCASTLTGHQNTEAFFGQGTRLTVV.

The chain is built from TRBV4-2 and TRBJ2-3, with 7 positions matching TRBD2. Unmatched junction bases numbered 14, after V lost 1 base and J lost 10 bases. Germline CDR1 reads LGHNA; CDR2 reads YNFKEQ. The CDR3 is made up of 16 amino acids. The CDR3 sequence is CASSQVVGPREGAQYF. DNA of the CDR3: TGTGCCAGCAGCCAAGTGGTCGGACCCAGGGAGGGTGCGCAGTATTTT.

J is TRBJ1-4 and V is TRBV5-4; perhaps TRBD1 as D (6 bases). CDR3 length: 13 residues. Germline CDR1 is SGHNT and CDR2 is YYREEE (reference sequence). V was clipped by 2 bases and J by 8 bases, with 10 bases between them. CDR3 loop: CASSFGQMEKLFF. In DNA form, the CDR3 reads TGTGCCAGCAGCTTCGGACAGATGGAAAAACTGTTTTTT.

In this sample, this clone turned up a few times. The gene calls are TRBV11-1 and TRBJ2-1; possibly TRBD1 for D (6 bases). CDR1 SGHAT and CDR2 FQDESV come from the germline V gene (reference sequence). The CDR3 totals 17 residues. Trimming removed 4 bases from V and 8 bases from J, with 24 bases in between. This chain's CDR3 is CASSSYRTGTGTDEQFF. The CDR3, as DNA: TGTGCCAGCAGCTCTTACCGCACAGGGACCGGTACAGATGAGCAGTTCTTC.

This clone was counted between two and nine times. The J gene is TRBJ2-5, the V gene TRBV11-2, with TRBD1 matching 8 bases. CDR3 length: 13 residues. V shed 9 bases and J 4 bases; nucleotides not matched to a gene: 7. The germline gives CDR1 SGHAT, CDR2 FQNNGV. The CDR3 DNA is TGTGCCAGTACGCCCGGGACAGGAGAGACCCAGTACTTC. Amino acids: CASTPGTGETQYF.

The CDR3 spells CASSFGQGLTDTQYF. The CDR3 bases are TGCGCCAGCAGCTTCGGACAGGGTCTCACAGATACGCAGTATTTT. The V gene is TRBV5-1, the J gene TRBJ2-3; 8 nucleotides line up with TRBD1. With 2 bases clipped from V and 2 bases from J, the junction kept 4 bases outside the gene matches. Germline V lookup: CDR1 SGHRS, CDR2 YFSETQ. This CDR3 contains 15 residues.

This clone was seen a handful of times. This chain connects TRBV19 to TRBJ1-2; D possibly corresponds to TRBD1 (6 bases). Trimming shortened V by 6 bases and J by 7 bases, and 15 bases separated the two germline ends. The CDR3 has 13 amino acids. Germline V CDR1 and CDR2: LNHDA, SQIVND (reference sequence). CDR3 sequence (DNA): TGTGCCAGTAGCAATACAGGGACCGGTGGCTACACCTTC. This encodes CASSNTGTGGYTF.

This clone has just a few counts. The chain recombines TRBV6-1 with TRBJ1-6; D is perhaps TRBD1 (6 bases). Germline V gives CDR1 MNHNS, CDR2 SASEGT. This CDR3 is built from 14 residues. V gave up 5 bases and J gave up 7 bases, with 12 bases separating them. The CDR3 sequence is CASSWGQGNSPLHF. DNA of the CDR3: TGTGCCAGCAGTTGGGGACAAGGGAATTCACCCCTCCACTTT.